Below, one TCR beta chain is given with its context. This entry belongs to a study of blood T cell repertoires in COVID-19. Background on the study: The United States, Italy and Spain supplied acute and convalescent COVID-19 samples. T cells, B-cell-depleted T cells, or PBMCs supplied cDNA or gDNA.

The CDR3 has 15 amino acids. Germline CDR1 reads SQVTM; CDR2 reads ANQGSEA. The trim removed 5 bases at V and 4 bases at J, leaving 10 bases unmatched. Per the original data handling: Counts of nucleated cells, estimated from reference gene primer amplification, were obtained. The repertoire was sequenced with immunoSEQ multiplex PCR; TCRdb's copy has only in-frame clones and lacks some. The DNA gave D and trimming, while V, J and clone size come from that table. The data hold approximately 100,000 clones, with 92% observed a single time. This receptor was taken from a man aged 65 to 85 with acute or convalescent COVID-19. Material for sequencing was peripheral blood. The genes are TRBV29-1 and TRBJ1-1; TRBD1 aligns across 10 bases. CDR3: CSVRGGQGVSTEAFF. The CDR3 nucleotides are TGCAGCGTTCGGGGAGGACAGGGGGTAAGCACTGAAGCTTTCTTT. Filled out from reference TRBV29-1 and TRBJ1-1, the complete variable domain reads SAVISQKPSRDICQRGTSLTIQCQVDSQVTMMFWYRQQPGQSLTLIATANQGSEATYESGFVIDKFPISRPNLTFSTLTVSNMSPEDSSIYLCSVRGGQGVSTEAFFGQGTRLTVV.